This T cell receptor (beta chain) was retrieved from a study of shared clonotypes between healthy human individuals (TCRdb year 2020). Context from the whole study: A couple of women and three men aged 18 to 49 years were included in the cohort. Per donor, three plates each were used for CD4 naive and CD4 memory, two for CD8 naive, and one for CD8 memory. To estimate repertoire size and how much clonotype sharing occurs between individuals, the study deeply sequenced the blood TCR repertoires of roughly 5 healthy adults. To increase sequencing depth and limit assay-specific biases, different laboratories used diverse techniques to prepare libraries and sequence TCR repertoires. Each donor's leukapheresis produced roughly between roughly 0.85 and 10 billion PBMCs.

Using the deep immunoSEQ assay, TCR CDR3 regions were amplified from genomic DNA by multiplex PCR. Genomic DNA extracted from each cell subset was distributed evenly over all wells of several immunoSEQ 96-well plates, and each plate served as one replicate. Each replicate PCR for sorted subsets received around 200 ng genomic DNA, equal to roughly 30,000 T cell genomes. Purified libraries were quantified with a Qubit 3.0 fluorometer, sized on a Bioanalyzer 2100, and re-quantified with the KAPA Library Quantification kit. Every immunoSEQ 96-well plate was sequenced on a dedicated single-read 150-cycle Illumina NextSeq 550 flow cell. The paper's processing steps were these. Because only junctional sequences without quality scores were contained in the immunoSEQ output, filtering matching that applied to full-length reads could not be performed. To assign V/J genes and CDR3, sequences were annotated using PyIR, a Python wrapper for IgBLAST v1.9, with IMGT germline references. Reads were removed for weak V/J assignments (E-value above 1e-6), missing CDR3, stop codons, out-of-frame junctions, or ambiguous translated residues. V3J clonotypes were defined as sequences sharing the same inferred V gene, J gene, and CDR3 amino acid sequence. The percentage overlap between two repertoires was calculated by dividing the number of shared unique clonotypes by the size of the smaller repertoire. Repertoire richness was assessed with RTK rarefaction, the Chao1 estimator, and Recon v2.1 estimates of unobserved clonotypes. For all TCRbeta clonotypes obtained by the gDNA method from a few donors, generation probabilities were computed with OLGA. Here the immuneACCESS table is served through TCRdb, limited to in-frame sequences with V and J called. Missing clones are a known gap in these copies; in checked studies unresolved V genes cover under half, and the rest lacks a known reason. V and J calls and clone size are those listed in that table; D and trimming were worked out from the DNA. This sample gives about 1.1 million clones in total; about four fifths of them show up just once. Clones ranked in the top ten supply 0.5% to 0.65% of the sample.

Donors were healthy HIV-negative adults with no recently reported acute infections or vaccinations. Every donor was a Caucasian adult living in Nashville, Tennessee, USA. CD4+ T cells were enriched by magnetic negative selection, after which naive cells were positively selected on CD45RA and the negative fraction was taken as the memory subset. After blood collection by leukapheresis, PBMCs were isolated using Ficoll-Histopaque density gradient centrifugation and then cryopreserved in the vapor phase of liquid nitrogen. Analytical flow cytometry was used to check the purity and quantity of each magnetically sorted T cell population. From each sorted fraction, genomic DNA was isolated and quantified by UV absorbance on a Nanodrop 2000c. General findings and caveats noted by the study authors: Clonotypes shared by all four sorted-subset donors showed higher generation probabilities than non-shared clonotypes. Even with the large sequencing depth, rarefaction of the sorted-subset datasets indicated that sequencing was incomplete. Naive subsets generally had larger estimated clonotype richness than memory subsets. Pairwise subsampling led to the expectation that sequencing depth would affect the degree of clonotype sharing among donors. The genetic and exposure-history diversity represented was limited by the small number of donors. Sampling was limited to blood, and TCR repertoires in tissue likely differ from TCR repertoires in blood. Sharing across a handful of donors was observed for around 4.8% of naive CD4, under 4% of naive CD8, over 2% of memory CD4, and about 0.39% of memory CD8 clonotypes.

This clone was seen more than once but under ten times. Its antigen remains undetermined. Base qualities were left out, and no much larger clone turns up one base away. The sequencing input was memory CD4+ T cells from PBMCs. The label giving this sample's cell subset or site can be read as: CD45RA-negative fraction. The sequence was collected from a man aged 18 to 30 in good health. Some clones in this sample may be carry-over from other donors' samples.

The CDR3 region has the sequence CASSLGRGLAVETQYF. The DNA sequence is as follows: TGTGCCAGCAGTTTAGGAAGGGGACTAGCCGTAGAGACCCAGTACTTC. The chain couples TRBV28 to TRBJ2-5, and TRBD2 aligns with 9 junction nucleotides. The CDR3 holds 16 amino acids from the cysteine to the phenylalanine. Just the 48-base CDR3 DNA is kept, in frame starting at base 1. CDR1 MDHEN and CDR2 SYDVKM were looked up in the germline V gene. From V the trimming removes 2 bases and from J it removes 4 bases, while the gene matches leave 8 bases of the junction unaccounted for.